The 17 T cell receptor beta chains in this list originate from one sample, sequenced in a study of blood T cell repertoires in COVID-19. TCRdb's table, derived via immunoSEQ multiplex PCR, lists solely in-frame clones and lacks some. The sample shows 150,000 or so clones, approximately 82% of them seen only once. Sequencing used PBMCs or T cells enriched from blood (not recorded which). These receptors came from a woman between 50 and 59 years old in a cohort exposed to, infected with or recovered from COVID-19 (not recorded which).

This sequence joins TRBV30 and TRBJ2-5; 7 nucleotides agree with TRBD1. The junction had 6 bases not matched to a gene; V was cut back by 3 bases and J by 2 bases. Looked up from germline, CDR1 is GTSNPN and CDR2 is SVGIG (reference sequence). CDR3 length: 14 amino acids. The CDR3 nucleotides read TGTGCCTGGAGCGCCGGGACAGCGCAAGAGACCCAGTACTTC. It is translated as CAWSAGTAQETQYF.

This sequence joins TRBV19 and TRBJ2-5, with D possibly being TRBD1 (6 bases). The CDR3 runs 14 residues. V was shortened by 3 bases and J by 2 bases, with 10 bases between the two germline ends. The germline gives CDR1 LNHDA, CDR2 SQIVND (reference sequence). CDR3 nucleotides: TGTGCCAGTAGTATGGCAGGGGTACAAGAGACCCAGTACTTC. As protein: CASSMAGVQETQYF.

The chain combines TRBV28 with TRBJ2-3, with 8 bases matching TRBD1. CDR1 and CDR2 from the germline V gene are MDHEN and SYDVKM. V lost 3 bases to trimming and J lost 6 bases; unmatched junction nucleotides: 5. The CDR3 covers 14 residues. This CDR3 is CASSFGQGADTQYF. The CDR3 DNA follows: TGTGCCAGCAGTTTTGGGCAGGGGGCGGATACGCAGTATTTT.

This clone was detected a few times. The rearrangement links TRBV2 to TRBJ1-2, with 7 positions matching TRBD1. Trimming took 2 bases from V and 7 from J; bases not matched to a gene: 10. The CDR3 is 15 amino acids. Per germline, CDR1 SNHLY and CDR2 FYNNEI. CDR3 in amino acids: CASSEMTGPTAGYTF. The DNA for the CDR3 is TGTGCCAGCAGTGAAATGACAGGGCCGACGGCTGGCTACACCTTC.

The DNA of the CDR3 is TGTGCCAGCAGCCAAAGGATAGGGAGAGTTCCGACTGAAGCTTTCTTT. This gives the protein CASSQRIGRVPTEAFF. V gene TRBV3-1 (or the pseudogene TRBV3-2) combines with J gene TRBJ1-1; no definite D call. The germline CDR1 and CDR2 sequences are LGHDT and YNNKEL (reference sequence). V was clipped by 2 bases and J by 5 bases, with 18 bases between them. CDR3 length: 16 amino acids.

This chain connects TRBV15 to TRBJ1-5; 8 nucleotides agree with TRBD1. The V segment lost 1 base and the J segment 4 bases; nucleotides outside the gene matches: 3. The germline CDR1 and CDR2 sequences are LNHNV and YYDKDF (reference sequence). The length of the CDR3 is 15 residues. CDR3 amino acids: CATSRGTGKNQPQHF. DNA of the CDR3: TGTGCCACCAGCAGAGGGACAGGGAAAAATCAGCCCCAGCATTTT. The full variable domain, in which reference TRBV15 and TRBJ1-5 provide the parts outside the CDR3, is DAMVIQNPRYQVTQFGKPVTLSCSQTLNHNVMYWYQQKSSQAPKLLFHYYDKDFNNEADTPDNFQSRRPNTSFCFLDIRSPGLGDTAMYLCATSRGTGKNQPQHFGDGTRLSIL.

The chain links TRBV2 to TRBJ2-3, with D tentatively TRBD2 (5 bases). Trimming stripped 1 base from V and 0 bases from J, with 5 bases between. Germline CDR1 is SNHLY and CDR2 is FYNNEI. This CDR3 spans 14 amino acids. CDR3 in DNA: TGTGCCAGCAGTGAAGGGACTAGCACAGATACGCAGTATTTT. Its translation: CASSEGTSTDTQYF. Complete variable domain (other parts from reference TRBV2 and TRBJ2-3): EPEVTQTPSHQVTQMGQEVILRCVPISNHLYFYWYRQILGQKVEFLVSFYNNEISEKSEIFDDQFSVERPDGSNFTLKIRSTKLEDSAMYFCASSEGTSTDTQYFGPGTRLTVL.

This clone was counted a single time. CDR3 DNA sequence: TGTGCCAGCAGATCGACAGATCATCAAGAGACCCAGTACTTC. It yields the protein CASRSTDHQETQYF. The rearrangement uses TRBV25-1 and TRBJ2-5; D possibly corresponds to TRBD1 (5 bases). Trimming took 6 bases from V and 2 from J, leaving 13 bases between them. This CDR3 is built from 14 residues. Germline lookup yields CDR1 MGHDK and CDR2 SYGVNS.

The V gene is TRBV6-5, the J gene TRBJ1-6, with 7 nucleotides matching TRBD1. Germline CDR1 reads MNHEY; CDR2 reads SVGAGI. The V segment lost 2 bases and the J segment 8 bases; nucleotides outside the gene matches: 6. The CDR3 totals 15 residues. The CDR3 DNA reads TGTGCCAGCAGTTACGCCGGGCAGGGGGATTCACCCCTCCACTTT. Amino acid sequence: CASSYAGQGDSPLHF.

This rearrangement joins TRBV14 to TRBJ2-1; D call uncertain. The CDR3 spans 16 residues. Looked up from germline, CDR1 is SGHDN and CDR2 is FVKESK. The ends were cut back, 2 bases at V and 2 bases at J, with 13 bases in the middle. This chain's CDR3 is CASSQNLVGPYNEQFF. CDR3 nucleotides: TGTGCCAGCAGCCAAAACCTGGTGGGCCCCTACAATGAGCAGTTCTTC. Complete variable domain (other parts from reference TRBV14 and TRBJ2-1): EAGVTQFPSHSVIEKGQTVTLRCDPISGHDNLYWYRRVMGKEIKFLLHFVKESKQDESGMPNNRFLAERTGGTYSTLKVQPAELEDSGVYFCASSQNLVGPYNEQFFGPGTRLTVL.

This clone was recorded only once. The chain is built from TRBV2 and TRBJ1-5; possible D gene TRBD1, 6 bases. The V and J ends lost 4 bases and 3 bases respectively, with 13 bases between them. This CDR3 comprises 15 residues. Germline V CDR1 and CDR2: SNHLY, FYNNEI. Here the CDR3 DNA reads TGTGCCAGCAGTGGGTCCAGGGGATCCAATCAGCCCCAGCATTTT. Protein product: CASSGSRGSNQPQHF. Together with reference TRBV2 and TRBJ1-5, the CDR3 gives the full variable domain: EPEVTQTPSHQVTQMGQEVILRCVPISNHLYFYWYRQILGQKVEFLVSFYNNEISEKSEIFDDQFSVERPDGSNFTLKIRSTKLEDSAMYFCASSGSRGSNQPQHFGDGTRLSIL.

V usage is TRBV5-4 and J usage is TRBJ2-3; weak D call: TRBD1 (5 bases). Germline V lookup: CDR1 SGHNT, CDR2 YYREEE (reference sequence). The V gene lost 7 bases and the J gene lost 2 bases, with 14 bases spanning the gap. This CDR3 region has 14 residues. The CDR3 loop reads CASYSQAITDTQYF. CDR3 in DNA: TGTGCCAGCTATTCACAGGCCATCACAGATACGCAGTATTTT.

This sequence joins TRBV5-1 and TRBJ1-3; a weak D match, TRBD1 (6 bases). The CDR3 covers 16 residues. V lost 0 bases to trimming and J lost 3 bases, with 13 bases between them. CDR1 is SGHRS and CDR2 is YFSETQ in the germline V gene. CDR3 nucleotide sequence: TGCGCCAGCAGCTTGGTTGGGGGCAGTTATGGAAACACCATATATTTT. Amino acid sequence: CASSLVGGSYGNTIYF.

J is TRBJ2-5 and V is TRBV6-5; 9 positions match TRBD2. The V gene's germline CDR1 is MNHEY and CDR2 SVGAGI. V gave up 6 bases and J gave up 5 bases; unmatched junction bases: 7. The CDR3 is made up of 14 amino acids. CDR3 sequence reads: CASRSGTSRETQYF. In nucleotides, the CDR3 is TGTGCCAGCAGATCAGGGACTAGCCGGGAGACCCAGTACTTC.

Only one count was recorded for this clone. V is TRBV19 and J is TRBJ1-5; D is unresolved. The V gene's germline CDR1 is LNHDA and CDR2 SQIVND (reference sequence). The CDR3 runs 13 residues. Deletions cut 3 bases from V and 3 bases from J, with 6 bases between. The CDR3 reads CASSIADNQPQHF. The CDR3, as DNA: TGTGCCAGTAGTATTGCGGACAATCAGCCCCAGCATTTT.

The chain links TRBV6-5 to TRBJ1-5; the D is unclear. V shed 10 bases and J shed 3 bases, with 10 bases lying between them. This CDR3 spans 12 amino acids. The V gene's germline CDR1 is MNHEY and CDR2 SVGAGI. CDR3 sequence: CAISPPNQPQHF. The CDR3 DNA follows: TGTGCCATCTCCCCCCCCAATCAGCCCCAGCATTTT.

The chain is built from TRBV24-1 and TRBJ2-1; the D gene is possibly TRBD1 (7 bases). Deletions cut 1 base from V and 9 bases from J, with 15 bases between. CDR3 size: 15 residues. Per germline, CDR1 KGHDR and CDR2 SFDVKD. The CDR3 coding sequence is TGTGCCACCAGTGATTTCAGGGGGGTGAGGACTGAGCAGTTCTTC. Its translation is CATSDFRGVRTEQFF.